These 23 T cell receptor beta chains share one sample of origin, sequenced in a study of blood T cell repertoires in COVID-19. The repertoire was sequenced with immunoSEQ multiplex PCR; TCRdb's copy has only in-frame clones and lacks some. There are 85,000 to 100,000 clones in the sample; about 90% occur only once, and 2.1% lies in the top ten. The sequencing input was peripheral blood. The receptors stem from a man aged 50-59 years with COVID-19, enrolled during active disease.

In DNA, the CDR3 is TGTGCCAGCAGCGTGGGAGGTAGCGGGGGGGTCCTGTACCAAGAGACCCAGTACTTC. The encoded protein is CASSVGGSGGVLYQETQYF. This chain uses TRBV5-4 with TRBJ2-5, with 11 bases lining up with TRBD2. Germline lookup yields CDR1 SGHNT and CDR2 YYREEE (reference sequence). Trimming at V came to 4 bases and at J to 0 bases, leaving 14 bases not matched to a gene. The CDR3 totals 19 residues.

A few counts support this clone. The chain combines TRBV7-9 with TRBJ2-1; 10 bases line up with TRBD2. This CDR3 is 15 amino acids long. The ends lost 5 bases at V and 7 bases at J; junction bases unmatched: 8. CDR1 SEHNR and CDR2 FQNEAQ come from the germline V gene (reference sequence). CDR3 sequence: CASSQSGTSVNEQFF. The CDR3 coding sequence is TGTGCCAGCAGCCAATCCGGGACTAGCGTTAATGAGCAGTTCTTC.

This clone was detected once. The rearrangement links TRBV10-2 to TRBJ2-3, with D possibly TRBD2 on 5 matching bases. CDR3 length: 14 amino acids. Germline CDR1 WSHSY, CDR2 SAAADI. V lost 2 bases and J 4 bases, leaving 10 bases between the germline ends. The CDR3 nucleotides are TGCGCCAGCAGTGAGCCGAGGGTTCCAGATACGCAGTATTTT. Translated: CASSEPRVPDTQYF.

This clone showed up just a few times. This chain links TRBV19 with TRBJ1-4; no definite D call. V lost 6 bases and J 4 bases, leaving 12 bases between the germline ends. The CDR3 loop spans 14 amino acids. The germline gives CDR1 LNHDA, CDR2 SQIVND (reference sequence). The CDR3, as DNA: TGTGCCAGTAGCATCGGGAAACTTAATGAAAAACTGTTTTTT. It specifies CASSIGKLNEKLFF.

This chain uses TRBV11-2 with TRBJ1-5, with TRBD1 as a possible D gene (5 bases). CDR3 size: 18 residues. Germline CDR1 reads SGHAT; CDR2 reads FQNNGV. Trimming removed 1 base at V and 4 bases at J, with 20 bases between. The CDR3 bases are TGTGCCAGCAGCTTAGGTTTGGTCGGGGCGGAGGGGAATCAGCCCCAGCATTTT. It yields the protein CASSLGLVGAEGNQPQHF.

The V and J genes are TRBV5-1 and TRBJ2-7, with TRBD1 identical over 9 bases. The CDR3 spans 16 residues. The V gene's germline CDR1 is SGHRS and CDR2 YFSETQ. The V gene end was trimmed by 0 bases and the J gene end by 6 bases; junction bases not matched to a gene: 10. The CDR3 reads CASSLGHAQGAGEQYF. The CDR3 DNA is TGCGCCAGCAGCTTGGGCCATGCACAGGGGGCGGGCGAGCAGTACTTC.

The sample holds one count of this clone. The V call is TRBV29-1, the J call TRBJ1-2; 7 nucleotides line up with TRBD1. V shed 5 bases and J 6 bases; nucleotides not matched to a gene: 6. Germline V gene data show CDR1 as SQVTM and CDR2 as ANQGSEA. The CDR3 runs 12 residues. The CDR3 DNA sequence: TGCAGCGTTCTAACAGGGGTGGATGGCTACACCTTC. Protein sequence: CSVLTGVDGYTF.

The gene calls are TRBV5-4 and TRBJ2-7; TRBD1 aligns across 9 bases. V trimming: 3 bases; J trimming: 5 bases; junction bases outside the gene matches: 6. The germline V gene encodes CDR1 SGHNT and CDR2 YYREEE (reference sequence). The CDR3 consists of 14 residues. The CDR3 loop is CASSSTGGRNEQYF. In nucleotides, the CDR3 is TGTGCCAGCAGCTCTACAGGGGGCAGGAACGAGCAGTACTTC.

The rearrangement links TRBV21-1 to TRBJ2-1; the listed D gene, TRBD2, was not tested against the DNA. TRBV21-1 is marked as a pseudogene. The CDR3 covers 19 residues. The CDR3: CASSEGTGLVGTSGNEQFF. The CDR3, as DNA: TGTGCCAGCAGCGAGGGGACAGGGTTAGTAGGGACTAGCGGCAATGAGCAGTTCTTC.

This chain links TRBV2 with TRBJ1-5; D may be TRBD1 (5 bases). The CDR3 spans 15 residues. Per germline, CDR1 SNHLY and CDR2 FYNNEI. Trimming removed 3 bases at V and 4 bases at J, with 13 bases between. CDR3 residues: CASSEFAGLNQPQHF. The CDR3 region has the DNA TGTGCCAGCAGTGAGTTTGCGGGACTAAATCAGCCCCAGCATTTT.

The genes are TRBV4-2 and TRBJ2-4, with D maybe TRBD1 (6 bases). The CDR3 runs to 14 residues. The V and J ends lost 2 bases and 9 bases respectively, with 14 bases between them. Germline CDR1 and CDR2: LGHNA and YNFKEQ. This CDR3 is CASSQFAQGGIQYF. CDR3 nucleotide sequence: TGTGCCAGCAGCCAATTTGCACAGGGCGGCATTCAGTACTTC.

J is TRBJ1-6 and V is TRBV27; tentative D call: TRBD1 (6 bases). The CDR3 is made up of 20 amino acids. V was shortened by 2 bases and J by 0 bases, with 20 bases between the two germline ends. CDR1 and CDR2 (germline): MNHEY, SMNVEV (reference sequence). CDR3 protein: CASSLQGTRLAISYNSPLHF. CDR3 DNA sequence: TGTGCCAGCAGTTTACAGGGGACGCGCCTTGCTATCTCCTATAATTCACCCCTCCACTTT.

V gene TRBV3-1 (or the pseudogene TRBV3-2) combines with J gene TRBJ1-1; D uncertain. Looked up from germline, CDR1 is LGHDT and CDR2 is YNNKEL (reference sequence). Trimming pared 7 bases from V and 0 bases from J, leaving 6 bases between. The CDR3 is made up of 12 amino acids. This chain's CDR3 is CASNSMNTEAFF. The CDR3 coding sequence is TGTGCCAGCAACAGCATGAACACTGAAGCTTTCTTT.

The gene calls are TRBV5-4 and TRBJ2-1; 10 positions agree with TRBD2. The CDR3 spans 19 residues. CDR1 SGHNT and CDR2 YYREEE come from the germline V gene (reference sequence). The V gene end was trimmed by 0 bases and the J gene end by 3 bases; junction bases not matched to a gene: 12. The CDR3 region is CASSLGASGGVRRYNEQFF. CDR3 in DNA: TGTGCCAGCAGCTTGGGGGCTAGCGGGGGTGTCAGGCGCTACAATGAGCAGTTCTTC.

The chain couples TRBV5-4 to TRBJ2-7, with 8 bases matching TRBD2. Germline CDR1 and CDR2: SGHNT and YYREEE (reference sequence). The CDR3 length is 16 residues. The junction had 12 bases not matched to a gene; V was cut back by 4 bases and J by 3 bases. CDR3 sequence (DNA): TGTGCCAGCAGCCCGGATGGGGGCGGGGGGAACTACGAGCAGTACTTC. It codes for CASSPDGGGGNYEQYF.

V usage is TRBV5-1 and J usage is TRBJ1-5; TRBD1 matches 7 bases. There are 15 residues in the CDR3. Germline CDR1 SGHRS, CDR2 YFSETQ. V gave up 0 bases and J gave up 4 bases; unmatched junction bases: 4. In DNA form, the CDR3 reads TGCGCCAGCAGCTTGGGACAGGGAGAGAATCAGCCCCAGCATTTT. Its protein product is CASSLGQGENQPQHF.

This rearrangement joins TRBV3-1 (or the pseudogene TRBV3-2) to TRBJ2-7; D possibly corresponds to TRBD2 (5 bases). This CDR3 is 14 amino acids long. CDR1 LGHDT and CDR2 YNNKEL come from the germline V gene (reference sequence). V lost 0 bases and J lost 6, with 12 bases in between. As DNA, the CDR3 is TGTGCCAGCAGCCAAGAGAGGGTCGCTGGCGAGCAGTACTTC. Translating gives CASSQERVAGEQYF.

The J gene is TRBJ1-6, the V gene TRBV11-3; TRBD1 aligns across 7 bases. The V gene's germline CDR1 is SGHNT and CDR2 YENEEA. V lost 5 bases to trimming and J lost 2 bases; unmatched junction nucleotides: 9. CDR3 length: 17 amino acids. CDR3 DNA sequence: TGTGCCAGCAGCCCACCACAGGGGAACGCCTATAATTCACCCCTCCACTTT. Encoded protein: CASSPPQGNAYNSPLHF.

This clone was seen a few times. J is TRBJ1-1 and V is TRBV30; maybe TRBD1 (5 bases). Germline V CDR1 and CDR2: GTSNPN, SVGIG (reference sequence). Trimming removed 0 bases from V and 3 bases from J, with 23 bases in between. CDR3 length: 18 residues. This CDR3 is CAWSVLSGRVTMDTEAFF. CDR3 DNA sequence: TGTGCCTGGAGTGTACTCTCAGGGAGGGTTACAATGGACACTGAAGCTTTCTTT.

The chain uses TRBV7-9 and TRBJ1-5, with 7 bases identical to TRBD1. V shed 6 bases, J shed 7 bases, and the junction held 9 bases outside the gene matches. In germline, CDR1 is SEHNR, CDR2 FQNEAQ (reference sequence). CDR3 length equals 14 residues. The CDR3 DNA reads as TGTGCCAGCAGTCCGGCAGGGGGACGGCAGCCCCAGCATTTT. The encoded protein is CASSPAGGRQPQHF.

The chain carries TRBV18 and TRBJ1-1; D may be TRBD1 (5 bases). Trimming pared 1 base from V and 5 bases from J, leaving 14 bases between. Per germline, CDR1 KGHSH and CDR2 LQKENI. The CDR3 totals 15 residues. In DNA form, the CDR3 reads TGTGCCAGCTCACCACTAGGCGGGGGAGGGACTGAAGCTTTCTTT. Protein sequence: CASSPLGGGGTEAFF.

This clone has only a few counts. The rearrangement links TRBV18 to TRBJ1-5; the D gene is possibly TRBD1 (5 bases). The V gene's germline CDR1 is KGHSH and CDR2 LQKENI. With 1 base removed from V and 6 bases from J, the gap between germline ends came to 10 bases. The CDR3 length is 14 residues. CDR3 protein: CASSPLVGGQPQHF. In DNA form, the CDR3 reads TGTGCCAGCTCACCACTCGTCGGGGGTCAGCCCCAGCATTTT.

The chain recombines TRBV4-1 with TRBJ1-3; weak D call: TRBD1 (5 bases). Germline loops: CDR1 MGHRA, CDR2 YSYEKL. V was clipped by 11 bases and J by 0 bases, with 14 bases between them. CDR3 size: 14 residues. Here the CDR3 reads CASAGPHSGNTIYF. CDR3 coding DNA: TGCGCCTCTGCGGGACCGCACTCTGGAAACACCATATATTTT.